This paragraph reports one T cell receptor beta chain. The sample originates from a study of blood T cell repertoires in COVID-19. Whole-study context: Samples representing acute and convalescent COVID-19 were sourced from the United States, Italy and Spain. Sources were T cells, B-cell-depleted T cells, or PBMCs; the material itself was cDNA or gDNA.

The CDR3 loop spans 14 amino acids. V lost 3 bases to trimming and J lost 5 bases, with 11 bases between them. The germline V gene has CDR1 SGHTA and CDR2 FQGNSA. As handled by the study authors: Estimated nucleated cell counts came from reference gene primer amplification. TCRdb's table, derived via immunoSEQ multiplex PCR, lists solely in-frame clones and lacks some. The DNA was the basis for D and trimming; V, J and clone size are from that table. Altogether fewer than 150,000 clones are present, about 87% being singletons, with the ten largest covering around 26%. The specimen sequenced was peripheral blood. The receptor was isolated from a human donor in a cohort sampled during active COVID-19. The chain is built from TRBV7-2 and TRBJ1-5; the D is unclear. CDR3 sequence (DNA): TGTGCCAGCAGCTTCACGGGATTTGATCAGCCCCAGCATTTT. Protein product: CASSFTGFDQPQHF. The full variable domain, with the rest looked up from reference TRBV7-2 and TRBJ1-5, is GAGVSQSPSNKVTEKGKDVELRCDPISGHTALYWYRQSLGQGLEFLIYFQGNSAPDKSGLPSDRFSAERTGGSVSTLTIQRTQQEDSAVYLCASSFTGFDQPQHFGDGTRLSIL.